The 17 T cell receptor beta chains below were found in one sample sequenced in a study of monozygotic twins with inflammatory bowel disease. TCRdb re-called the 5' RACE reads and gives one entry per CDR3 protein, without DNA. The table lists some 100,000 distinct CDR3 sequences, with roughly 12% in the top ten. Sequenced material: blood. The receptors originated from a human donor with ulcerative colitis or Crohn's disease, or a healthy co-twin of an affected twin (not recorded which).

The V call is TRBV12-3 or TRBV12-4, the J call TRBJ2-3; absent DNA, TCRdb's TRBD2 call cannot be checked. CDR3 length: 17 residues. The CDR3 reads CASTLGLAGTSTDTQYF.

The rearrangement links TRBV20-1 to TRBJ2-2; TCRdb reports TRBD1, a call that lacks DNA to check it against. The CDR3 consists of 14 residues. Germline V gene sequence: CDR1 DFQATT, CDR2 SNEGSKA (reference sequence). CDR3 amino acids: CSATRTGVTGELFF.

The genes are TRBV3-1 and TRBJ2-7; TCRdb outputs TRBD2, but without DNA this stays unchecked. Germline CDR1 is LGHDT and CDR2 is YNNKEL (reference sequence). The CDR3 runs to 13 residues. The CDR3 region is CASSQDIGAAQYF.

The rearrangement links TRBV28 to TRBJ2-5; TCRdb indicates TRBD1, and absent DNA this call remains unverified. Germline lookup yields CDR1 MDHEN and CDR2 SYDVKM. The CDR3 runs to 16 residues. This CDR3 reads CASSANLYEQGETQYF.

V usage is TRBV4-3 and J usage is TRBJ1-1; TCRdb designates TRBD1, a call that cannot be tested without DNA. The CDR3 consists of 15 residues. Germline CDR1 is LGHNA and CDR2 is YSLEER. CDR3 in amino acids: CASSQGGDVGTEAFF.

V is TRBV6-5 and J is TRBJ1-1; TCRdb proposes TRBD1, but this gene call is untestable without DNA. This CDR3 comprises 14 residues. Germline assignment: CDR1 MNHEY and CDR2 SVGAGI. The CDR3 loop is CASSFRTGDTEAFF.

V gene TRBV7-3 combines with J gene TRBJ2-5. The CDR3 spans 13 residues. From germline, CDR1 is SGHTA and CDR2 FQGTGA. The CDR3 loop is CASTLDTTETQYF.

The chain has TRBV28 and TRBJ2-3; as DNA is missing, the TRBD1 call by TCRdb cannot be tested. Germline CDR1 MDHEN, CDR2 SYDVKM. CDR3 length: 15 residues. The CDR3 spells CASGVPGIGTDTQYF.

This chain connects TRBV7-7 to TRBJ2-7; TCRdb lists TRBD1, though no DNA is available to test this call. Germline CDR1 and CDR2: SSHAT and FNYEAQ (reference sequence). The CDR3 has 17 amino acids. The CDR3 reads CASSPLTSSISSYEQYF.

The chain uses TRBV6-5 and TRBJ2-2; checking the TCRdb D call of TRBD1 is not possible without DNA. Germline V gene data show CDR1 as MNHEY and CDR2 as SVGAGI. This CDR3 has 15 amino acids. The CDR3 sequence: CASSLVGPNTGELFF.

The V call is TRBV6-5, the J call TRBJ2-1; checking the TCRdb D call of TRBD1 is not possible without DNA. Germline V gives CDR1 MNHEY, CDR2 SVGAGI. This CDR3 comprises 16 residues. CDR3: CASSYSPGSDYNEQFF.

The chain couples TRBV15 to TRBJ2-4; TCRdb's D gene call, TRBD2, goes unchecked for lack of DNA. CDR3 length equals 18 residues. Germline-derived CDR1 and CDR2 are LNHNV and YYDKDF (reference sequence). CDR3 sequence: CATSRFALAAMAKNIQYF.

The genes are TRBV7-9 and TRBJ2-1; without DNA, the TCRdb call of TRBD2 cannot be checked. The germline V gene has CDR1 SEHNR and CDR2 FQNEAQ (reference sequence). The CDR3 runs 14 residues. CDR3 sequence reads: CASSSGGRYNEQFF.

The rearrangement uses TRBV12-3 or TRBV12-4 and TRBJ2-1; TCRdb returns TRBD2, unconfirmable since there is no DNA. CDR3 length equals 16 residues. CDR3: CASSLGGEPHWNEQFF.

The chain links TRBV7-3 to TRBJ2-5; TCRdb's D gene call, TRBD1, goes unchecked for lack of DNA. Germline assignment: CDR1 SGHTA and CDR2 FQGTGA. The CDR3 contains 14 residues. The chain's CDR3 is CASSVTGGWETQYF.

This sequence joins TRBV20-1 and TRBJ1-1; TCRdb selects TRBD1, and the lack of DNA leaves this call unchecked. CDR1 DFQATT and CDR2 SNEGSKA come from the germline V gene (reference sequence). The CDR3 runs to 15 residues. CDR3 sequence: CSARRGGAGNTEAFF.

This chain connects TRBV5-1 to TRBJ1-1. CDR1 and CDR2 (germline): SGHRS, YFSETQ. This CDR3 region has 16 residues. This CDR3 is CASSLDRGSLNTEAFF. Filled out from reference TRBV5-1 and TRBJ1-1, the complete variable domain reads KAGVTQTPRYLIKTRGQQVTLSCSPISGHRSVSWYQQTPGQGLQFLFEYFSETQRNKGNFPGRFSGRQFSNSRSEMNVSTLELGDSALYLCASSLDRGSLNTEAFFGQGTRLTVV.